A selection of T cell receptor beta chains follows, all from one sample in a study of cytomegalovirus exposure and HLA in healthy donors. Sequencing used immunoSEQ multiplex PCR; TCRdb keeps in-frame clones, though not all of them. The top ten hold 1.5% to 2% of the sample, which has some 190,000 clones, about four fifths seen once. The material sequenced was PBMCs. Source of these receptors: a woman in her 30s in good health and CMV-seronegative. CDR3s include the opening cysteine and the closing phenylalanine or tryptophan. The D gene is left open where the match is weak. A clone size is listed for some rows: how often the clone was seen (once, few, many), or a class if it is expanded.

abundance | d_gene | j_gene | v_gene | CDR3aa | CDR3nt
- | TRBD1 | TRBJ1-2 | TRBV5-1 | CASSLEGTGANYGYTF | TGCGCCAGCAGCTTGGAGGGGACAGGGGCCAACTATGGCTACACCTTC
few | TRBD1 | TRBJ1-2 | TRBV5-1 | CASSLGGTGRYGYTF | TGCGCCAGCAGCTTGGGGGGGACAGGCCGCTATGGCTACACCTTC
- | TRBD1 | TRBJ2-1 | TRBV30 | CAWSPDRAGEQFF | TGTGCCTGGAGCCCTGACAGGGCCGGTGAGCAGTTCTTC
- | - | TRBJ2-7 | TRBV30 | CAWSREYEQYF | TGTGCCTGGAGTAGGGAGTACGAGCAGTACTTC
once | - | TRBJ1-1 | TRBV30 | CAWSELGGANTEAFF | TGTGCCTGGAGTGAACTTGGGGGGGCTAACACTGAAGCTTTCTTT
- | - | TRBJ2-7 | TRBV5-1 | CASSGEGIYEQYF | TGCGCCAGCAGTGGAGAGGGTATCTACGAGCAGTACTTC
- | - | TRBJ1-5 | TRBV5-1 | CASSLGGNNNQPQHF | TGCGCCAGCAGCTTGGGAGGGAACAACAATCAGCCCCAGCATTTT
few | - | TRBJ1-1 | TRBV25-1 | CASGELGKKF | TGTGCCAGCGGGGAGCTAGGGAAGAAGTTT
- | TRBD1 | TRBJ2-3 | TRBV7-8 | CASSLGRGPTMTDTQYF | TGTGCCAGCAGCCTGGGTAGGGGGCCAACGATGACAGATACGCAGTATTTT
- | TRBD1 | TRBJ2-3 | TRBV5-1 | CASSGTGETDTQYF | TGCGCCAGCAGCGGGACAGGGGAAACAGATACGCAGTATTTT
- | - | TRBJ1-3 | TRBV6-1 | CASSVQGYGNTIYF | TGTGCCAGCAGCGTACAGGGATATGGAAACACCATATATTTT
few | - | TRBJ2-5 | TRBV5-1 | CASSLEASRLETQYF | TGCGCCAGCAGCTTGGAGGCTAGCCGGCTGGAGACCCAGTACTTC
- | TRBD1 | TRBJ2-3 | TRBV5-5 | CASSLEGAPTDTQYF | TGTGCCAGCAGCTTGGAGGGGGCCCCCACAGATACGCAGTATTTT
- | TRBD1 | TRBJ2-4 | TRBV30 | CAWSGRGTGGF | TGTGCCTGGAGTGGACGGGGGACAGGGGGCTTC
- | TRBD1 | TRBJ2-1 | TRBV10-1 | CASSAQGAVDNEQFF | TGCGCCAGCAGCGCCCAGGGGGCGGTCGACAATGAGCAGTTCTTC